These 25 T cell receptor beta chains share one sample of origin, sequenced in a study of neurological immune-mediated disorders. One entry per CDR3 protein results from TCRdb running MiXCR on the 5' RACE reads. Among tens of thousands of distinct CDR3 sequences, 5% to 6.5% were seen once, and the ten largest hold roughly 7.9%. The time point denotes: longitudinal time-point 2. The sequenced sample consisted of PBMCs. These receptors were taken from a woman aged 55-70 years with multiple sclerosis.

At least ten counts were recorded for this clonotype. The V and J genes are TRBV6-5 and TRBJ1-1; 8 positions match TRBD1. Germline V CDR1 and CDR2: MNHEY, SVGAGI. V gave up 4 bases and J gave up 0 bases; unmatched junction bases: 1. CDR3 length equals 14 residues. For the CDR3, the DNA is TGTGCCAGCAGTTGGGACAGGTTGAACACTGAAGCTTTCTTT. Amino acids: CASSWDRLNTEAFF.

At least ten counts were recorded for this clonotype. The rearrangement links TRBV20-1 to TRBJ2-7; the D is unclear. V was pared by 5 bases and J by 4 bases, with 12 bases between. The CDR3 has 12 amino acids. Germline assignment: CDR1 DFQATT and CDR2 SNEGSKA (reference sequence). CDR3 sequence reads: CSAPKDGYEQYF. CDR3 coding DNA: TGCAGTGCTCCTAAGGACGGATACGAGCAGTACTTC.

This clonotype was recorded at least ten times. The gene calls are TRBV12-3 or TRBV12-4 and TRBJ2-1; unclear D gene. The CDR3 contains 13 residues. The ends were cut back, 5 bases at V and 7 bases at J, with 12 bases in the middle. The CDR3 region has the DNA TGTGCCAGCAGTCCGGCCCCGGCGAATGAGCAGTTCTTC. Translating it yields CASSPAPANEQFF.

This sequence joins TRBV12-3 or TRBV12-4 and TRBJ2-3; TRBD1 matches at 8 bases. This CDR3 is built from 14 residues. V lost 5 bases, J lost 3 bases, and 4 bases stayed unmatched. CDR3 DNA: TGTGCCAGCAGTCCCTGGACAGGGACAGATACGCAGTATTTT. Its protein product is CASSPWTGTDTQYF.

In its sample, this clonotype was seen many times. This rearrangement joins TRBV20-1 to TRBJ2-5; D is ambiguous. The CDR3 extends over 11 amino acids. V was cut by 6 bases and J by 5 bases, with 10 bases left in between. Germline V lookup: CDR1 DFQATT, CDR2 SNEGSKA (reference sequence). The CDR3, as DNA: TGCAGTGCGCTTAGGACGGAGACCCAGTACTTC. Protein sequence: CSALRTETQYF.

This clonotype was counted ten times or more. The chain carries TRBV6-5 and TRBJ1-6; D is unresolved. V gave up 2 bases and J gave up 8 bases, with 13 bases separating them. The CDR3 runs to 15 residues. CDR1 and CDR2 (germline): MNHEY, SVGAGI. CDR3 DNA: TGTGCCAGCAGTTACGGCAGCAGTTACTATTCACCCCTCCACTTT. It yields the protein CASSYGSSYYSPLHF.

The chain employs TRBV12-2 and TRBJ2-5; the table's TRBD1 call for D was not verified on the DNA. TRBV12-2 is a listed pseudogene. The CDR3 runs to 13 residues. The CDR3 is CASRQTGDETQYF. The DNA of the CDR3 is TGTGCAAGTCGCCAGACAGGGGATGAGACCCAGTACTTC.

There are many counts of this clonotype. V and J are TRBV5-6 and TRBJ2-2; D is possibly TRBD1 (5 bases). In germline, CDR1 is SGHDT, CDR2 YYEEEE. CDR3 length: 14 amino acids. V lost 4 bases and J lost 1, with 8 bases in between. The CDR3 here is CASSRDRNTGELFF. The CDR3 DNA is TGTGCCAGCAGCAGAGACAGGAACACCGGGGAGCTGTTTTTT.

This clonotype came up many times. CDR3 DNA sequence: TGCAGTGCTCGGACTAGCGGGGGGGAAAACATTCAGTACTTC. It specifies CSARTSGGENIQYF. This rearrangement joins TRBV20-1 to TRBJ2-4, with 15 bases matching TRBD2. The CDR3 totals 14 residues. V lost 5 bases to trimming and J lost 5 bases; unmatched junction nucleotides: 1. The germline gives CDR1 DFQATT, CDR2 SNEGSKA (reference sequence).

This clonotype was observed many times. The rearrangement uses TRBV7-2 and TRBJ2-5; perhaps TRBD2 as D (6 bases). V was trimmed by 2 bases and J by 1 base, leaving 14 bases between them. The CDR3 loop spans 16 amino acids. Germline V gene sequence: CDR1 SGHTA, CDR2 FQGNSA. CDR3 coding DNA: TGTGCCAGCAGCTTATGGGGGGTGGGGGTCCAAGAGACCCAGTACTTC. Translated: CASSLWGVGVQETQYF.

This clonotype was observed many times. The V and J genes are TRBV7-8 and TRBJ2-5; 11 bases are shared with TRBD2. Germline loops: CDR1 SGHVS, CDR2 FQNEAQ. The CDR3 extends over 16 amino acids. Germline trimming cut 5 bases from V and 2 bases from J; bases unmatched to any gene: 7. The CDR3 region has the DNA TGTGCCAGCAGCCCCCTAGCGGGGGGCCCTCAAGAGACCCAGTACTTC. This codes for CASSPLAGGPQETQYF.

In its sample, this clonotype was seen many times. This sequence joins TRBV5-1 and TRBJ2-7; no clear D gene. Trimming took 4 bases from V and 7 from J, leaving 27 bases between them. CDR1 and CDR2 from the germline V gene are SGHRS and YFSETQ. This CDR3 is 17 amino acids long. The CDR3 nucleotides are TGCGCCAGCAGCCCTTCCCCCGCGGAGATCTTAGGGAAGGAGCAGTACTTC. Translation gives CASSPSPAEILGKEQYF. Looking up the rest from reference TRBV5-1 and TRBJ2-7 gives the full variable domain: KAGVTQTPRYLIKTRGQQVTLSCSPISGHRSVSWYQQTPGQGLQFLFEYFSETQRNKGNFPGRFSGRQFSNSRSEMNVSTLELGDSALYLCASSPSPAEILGKEQYFGPGTRLTVT.

This clonotype was seen repeatedly, ten times or more. This sequence joins TRBV5-1 and TRBJ2-6, with 7 bases that match TRBD1. Germline CDR1 reads SGHRS; CDR2 reads YFSETQ. The CDR3 is made up of 16 amino acids. J was trimmed by 2 bases and V by 3 bases; bases with no gene match: 5. This chain's CDR3 is CASSWDSPPGANVLTF. DNA for the CDR3: TGCGCCAGCAGCTGGGACAGTCCCCCTGGGGCCAACGTCCTGACTTTC.

This clonotype showed up many times. The genes are TRBV5-6 and TRBJ2-1; the match to TRBD2 covers 10 bases. V gave up 0 bases and J gave up 4 bases; unmatched junction bases: 7. The CDR3 has 17 amino acids. Germline lookup yields CDR1 SGHDT and CDR2 YYEEEE. CDR3 loop: CASSLESLAGAYNEQFF. The CDR3 DNA reads as TGTGCCAGCAGCTTGGAGTCCCTAGCGGGGGCATACAATGAGCAGTTCTTC.

This clonotype was observed at least ten times. The genes are TRBV12-3 or TRBV12-4 and TRBJ1-5; no definite D call. The CDR3 totals 14 residues. Trimming removed 0 bases at V and 4 bases at J, with 7 bases between. CDR3 sequence (DNA): TGTGCCAGCAGTTTAGCGGTCATGAATCAGCCCCAGCATTTT. The encoded protein is CASSLAVMNQPQHF.

This clonotype was picked up many times. The V call is TRBV29-1, the J call TRBJ1-2; 8 positions match TRBD1. The CDR3 covers 14 residues. Germline V lookup: CDR1 SQVTM, CDR2 ANQGSEA. Unmatched junction bases numbered 4, after V lost 0 bases and J lost 4 bases. The CDR3 DNA is TGCAGCGTTGAAGATCCGGGACAGGTCTATGGCTACACCTTC. Translation gives CSVEDPGQVYGYTF.

In its sample, this clonotype was seen many times. The rearrangement uses TRBV3-1 and TRBJ1-1; maybe TRBD1 (6 bases). Trimming took 4 bases from V and 0 from J, leaving 15 bases between them. The CDR3 sequence is 16 residues long. CDR1 and CDR2 from the germline V gene are LGHDT and YNNKEL (reference sequence). The CDR3 DNA follows: TGTGCCAGCAGCCGCGCCGGACAGCTCCTGAACACTGAAGCTTTCTTT. This gives the protein CASSRAGQLLNTEAFF.

This clonotype was recorded at least ten times. The J gene is TRBJ2-2, the V gene TRBV7-2; D is possibly TRBD1 or TRBD2 (6 bases each). Trimming left V 5 bases short and J 6 bases short, with 19 bases between. The CDR3 has 16 residues. Germline V gene sequence: CDR1 SGHTA, CDR2 FQGNSA. The CDR3 here is CASSLVVGGPAGELFF. The CDR3 bases are TGTGCCAGCAGCCTTGTCGTGGGGGGCCCGGCCGGGGAGCTGTTTTTT. Based on the CDR3 plus reference TRBV7-2 and TRBJ2-2, the full variable domain is GAGVSQSPSNKVTEKGKDVELRCDPISGHTALYWYRQSLGQGLEFLIYFQGNSAPDKSGLPSDRFSAERTGGSVSTLTIQRTQQEDSAVYLCASSLVVGGPAGELFFGEGSRLTVL.

This clonotype has a handful of counts. The chain links TRBV3-1 to TRBJ2-2, with D possibly being TRBD1 (6 bases). Germline CDR1 reads LGHDT; CDR2 reads YNNKEL (reference sequence). V was pared by 4 bases and J by 0 bases, with 12 bases between. The CDR3 totals 16 residues. CDR3 DNA sequence: TGTGCCAGCAGCCTAGGGGACACCCCGAACACCGGGGAGCTGTTTTTT. Translated: CASSLGDTPNTGELFF.

This clonotype was detected ten times or more. CDR3 nucleotides: TGCAGCGCCCCGACAGGGCCCTTGGAGACCCAGTACTTC. Protein product: CSAPTGPLETQYF. V gene TRBV29-1 combines with J gene TRBJ2-5; 7 bases agree with TRBD1. V lost 7 bases to trimming and J lost 5 bases; unmatched junction nucleotides: 10. Per germline, CDR1 SQVTM and CDR2 ANQGSEA. The CDR3 has 13 residues.

A few counts support this clonotype. The rearrangement uses TRBV20-1 and TRBJ1-4; D gene unclear. The length of the CDR3 is 14 residues. Germline-derived CDR1 and CDR2 are DFQATT and SNEGSKA (reference sequence). Deletions cut 2 bases from V and 2 bases from J, with 9 bases between. The CDR3: CSARSITTNEKLFF. The CDR3 region has the DNA TGCAGTGCTAGAAGCATTACGACTAATGAAAAACTGTTTTTT.

This clonotype was recorded at least ten times. The chain is built from TRBV20-1 and TRBJ1-2; a possible D gene is TRBD1 (5 bases). The V end lost 4 bases, the J end lost 8 bases, and 14 bases lay between the germline ends. The CDR3 contains 12 residues. Germline assignment: CDR1 DFQATT and CDR2 SNEGSKA (reference sequence). CDR3 protein: CSATDRGGGYTF. The CDR3, as DNA: TGCAGTGCTACAGACCGGGGGGGAGGCTACACCTTC.

The sample holds many counts of this clonotype. This chain connects TRBV3-1 to TRBJ2-7; no clear D. The CDR3 covers 11 residues. Deletions cut 1 base from V and 5 bases from J, with 3 bases between. Germline loops: CDR1 LGHDT, CDR2 YNNKEL (reference sequence). CDR3 loop: CASSQGDEQYF. The DNA of the CDR3 is TGTGCCAGCAGCCAAGGGGACGAGCAGTACTTC.

At least ten counts were recorded for this clonotype. The chain combines TRBV18 with TRBJ2-7; TRBD1 is a possible D gene (6 bases). Germline CDR1 and CDR2: KGHSH and LQKENI. The V gene lost 3 bases and the J gene lost 3 bases, with 9 bases spanning the gap. The CDR3 extends over 13 amino acids. The CDR3 reads CASSPLDSYEQYF. Written as DNA, the CDR3 is TGTGCCAGCTCACCCCTGGACAGCTACGAGCAGTACTTC.

This clonotype was seen many times. The chain joins TRBV4-2 to TRBJ1-5; 10 positions match TRBD1. CDR3 length equals 15 residues. The junction had 4 bases not matched to a gene; V was cut back by 3 bases and J by 5 bases. The V gene's germline CDR1 is LGHNA and CDR2 YNFKEQ. The CDR3 here is CASSQPDRGDQPQHF. The CDR3 DNA is TGTGCCAGCAGCCAGCCGGACAGGGGGGATCAGCCCCAGCATTTT.